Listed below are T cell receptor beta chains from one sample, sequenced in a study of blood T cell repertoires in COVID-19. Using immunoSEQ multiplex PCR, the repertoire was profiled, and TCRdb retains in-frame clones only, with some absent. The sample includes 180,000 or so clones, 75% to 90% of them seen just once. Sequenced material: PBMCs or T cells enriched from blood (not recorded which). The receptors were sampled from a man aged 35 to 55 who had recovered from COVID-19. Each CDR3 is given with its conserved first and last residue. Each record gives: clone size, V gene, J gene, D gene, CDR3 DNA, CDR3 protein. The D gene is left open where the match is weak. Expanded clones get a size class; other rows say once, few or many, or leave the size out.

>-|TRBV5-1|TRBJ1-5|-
TGCGCCAGCAGCTTGGTAGCCGGGGATCAGCCCCAGCATTTT
CASSLVAGDQPQHF
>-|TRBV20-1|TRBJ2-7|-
TGCAGTGCTAAGAGGGAGGAGCAGTACTTC
CSAKREEQYF
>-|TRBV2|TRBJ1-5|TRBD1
TGTGCCAGCAGTGTAGGGACAGGGGTTCAGCCCCAGCATTTT
CASSVGTGVQPQHF
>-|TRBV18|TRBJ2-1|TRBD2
TGTGCCAGCTCACTCTCGGGGGGTAGCGGGGCCTACAATGAGCAGTTCTTC
CASSLSGGSGAYNEQFF
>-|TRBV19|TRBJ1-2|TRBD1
TGTGCCAGTAGGGCCGGGACAGGGGACGGCTACACCTTC
CASRAGTGDGYTF
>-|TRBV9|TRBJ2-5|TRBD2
TGTGCCAGCAGCGTATCCAGTCGCGGGGGGGGAGAGACCCAGTACTTC
CASSVSSRGGGETQYF
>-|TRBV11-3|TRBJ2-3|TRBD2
TGTGCCAGCAGCTTAGACGAAGCAGTGGGCGGGAGTGTTAGCACAGATACGCAGTATTTT
CASSLDEAVGGSVSTDTQYF
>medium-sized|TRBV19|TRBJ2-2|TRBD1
TGTGCCAGTAGTGGCAGGGGGACCGGGGAGCTGTTTTTT
CASSGRGTGELFF
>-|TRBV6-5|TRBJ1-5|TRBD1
TGTGCCAGCAGTTCCATAAACAGGGGAGCGGCTCAGCCCCAGCATTTT
CASSSINRGAAQPQHF
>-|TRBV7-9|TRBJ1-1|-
TGTGCCAGCACCCCGCCCGGGAGAGGGACTGAAGCTTTCTTT
CASTPPGRGTEAFF
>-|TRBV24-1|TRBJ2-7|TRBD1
TGTGCCACCAGTGATTCCGGGACAGGAGCCTACGAGCAGTACTTC
CATSDSGTGAYEQYF
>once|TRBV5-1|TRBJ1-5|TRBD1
TGCGCCAGCAGCAAGGGGACAGGGAATGTCAGCAATCAGCCCCAGCATTTT
CASSKGTGNVSNQPQHF
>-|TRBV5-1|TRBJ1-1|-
TGCGCCAGCAGCTTGGCCCCCCACACAGGGACTGAAGCTTTCTTT
CASSLAPHTGTEAFF
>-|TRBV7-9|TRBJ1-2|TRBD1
TGTGCCAGCAGCTTAGAGGGGGCTGGCTACACCTTC
CASSLEGAGYTF
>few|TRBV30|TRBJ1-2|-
TGTGCCTGGAGAGACTTGAGCTACTATGGCTACACCTTC
CAWRDLSYYGYTF
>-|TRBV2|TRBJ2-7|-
TGTGCCACCTCTGTGAGAGGTTACGAGCAGTACTTC
CATSVRGYEQYF
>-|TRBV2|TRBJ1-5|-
TGTGCCAGCAGAGCGGGACGGATAGATCAGCCCCAGCATTTT
CASRAGRIDQPQHF
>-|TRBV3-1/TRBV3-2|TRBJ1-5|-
TGTGCCAGCAGCCCCACAGACAGGAGAAATCAGCCCCAGCATTTT
CASSPTDRRNQPQHF
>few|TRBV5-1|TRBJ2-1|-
TGCGCCAGCAGCACCGGGACATTTCTCGATGAGCAGTTCTTC
CASSTGTFLDEQFF
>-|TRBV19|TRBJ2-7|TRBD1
TGTGCCAGTAGTATAGCGGACAGGGCCAAGTACTTC
CASSIADRAKYF
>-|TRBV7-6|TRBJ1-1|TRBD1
TGTGCCAGCAGCTTAGACAGGGGGTACACTGAAGCTTTCTTT
CASSLDRGYTEAFF
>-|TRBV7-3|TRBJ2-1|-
TGTGCCAGCAGCTTAATGGGGGGAACCAACAATGAGCAGTTCTTC
CASSLMGGTNNEQFF
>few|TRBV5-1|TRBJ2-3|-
TGCGCCAGCAGCTTTGGTACGAGGCCGCCTAGCACAGATACGCAGTATTTT
CASSFGTRPPSTDTQYF
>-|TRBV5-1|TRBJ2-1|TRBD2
TGCGCCAGCACCCCTCTAGCGGGAGGGAATGAGCAGTTCTTC
CASTPLAGGNEQFF
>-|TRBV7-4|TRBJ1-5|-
TGTGCCAGCAGCTTGCCCGGGACAATAAAGGGGAATAGTCAGCCCCAGCATTTT
CASSLPGTIKGNSQPQHF
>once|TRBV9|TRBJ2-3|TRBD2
TGTGCCAGCAGCGTAGGGGGAAGCGGGAGACTTACAGATACGCAGTATTTT
CASSVGGSGRLTDTQYF
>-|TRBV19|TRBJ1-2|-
TGTGCCGCGGTTTCCTCCCGCTATGGCTACACCTTC
CAAVSSRYGYTF
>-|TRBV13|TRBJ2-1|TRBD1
TGTGCCAGCAGCCCAACTGACAGGGGGCCTTACAATGAGCAGTTCTTC
CASSPTDRGPYNEQFF
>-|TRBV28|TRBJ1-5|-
TGTGCCAGCAAAAAGCGGACCGACAGGAGGAGCAATCAGCCCCAGCATTTT
CASKKRTDRRSNQPQHF
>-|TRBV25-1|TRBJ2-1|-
TGTGCCAGCAGTGACGTGGTCACGGTCTCCTACAATGAGCAGTTCTTC
CASSDVVTVSYNEQFF
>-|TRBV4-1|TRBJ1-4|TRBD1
TGCGCCAGCAGCCAAGATGTTTTGACAGGGGCTAATGAAAAACTGTTTTTT
CASSQDVLTGANEKLFF
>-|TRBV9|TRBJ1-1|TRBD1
TGTGCCAGCAGCGCCAGACAGGGGGCGGGCACTGAAGCTTTCTTT
CASSARQGAGTEAFF
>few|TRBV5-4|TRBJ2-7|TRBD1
TGTGCCAGCACGTTAGAGGGACAGAGACTTAGCGAGCAGTACTTC
CASTLEGQRLSEQYF